This paragraph covers one T cell receptor (beta chain) sequence. Some clones are missing from TCRdb's copy, which holds only in-frame ones; the method was immunoSEQ multiplex PCR. The data show under 70,000 clones, around nine tenths seen once. Trimming took 0 bases from V and 4 from J, leaving 18 bases between them. The CDR3 loop spans 17 amino acids. Germline V gene data show CDR1 as SGHNT and CDR2 as YYREEE (reference sequence). This specimen comes from a study of blood T cell repertoires in COVID-19. Material: peripheral blood. The chain recombines TRBV5-4 with TRBJ2-3; D may be TRBD1 (6 bases). The receptor comes from a man in his fifties with acute or convalescent COVID-19. The CDR3: CASSLATGLLRADTQYF. CDR3 DNA: TGTGCCAGCAGCTTGGCGACAGGCCTATTGAGGGCAGATACGCAGTATTTT.